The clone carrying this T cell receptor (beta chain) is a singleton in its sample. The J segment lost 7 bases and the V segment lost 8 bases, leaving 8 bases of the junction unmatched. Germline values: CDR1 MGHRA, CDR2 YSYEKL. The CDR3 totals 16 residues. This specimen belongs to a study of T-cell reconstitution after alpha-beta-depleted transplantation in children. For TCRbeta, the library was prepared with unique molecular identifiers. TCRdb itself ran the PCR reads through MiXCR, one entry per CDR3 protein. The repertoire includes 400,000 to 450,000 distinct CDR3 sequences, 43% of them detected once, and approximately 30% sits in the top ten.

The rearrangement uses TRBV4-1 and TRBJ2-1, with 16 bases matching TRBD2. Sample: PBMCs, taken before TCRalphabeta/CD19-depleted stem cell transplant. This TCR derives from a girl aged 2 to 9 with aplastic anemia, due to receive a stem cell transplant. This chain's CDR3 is CASAGTSGGEWNEQFF. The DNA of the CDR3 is TGCGCCAGCGCGGGGACTAGCGGGGGGGAATGGAATGAGCAGTTCTTC.